What follows is one T cell receptor beta chain and its context. What it recognizes is unknown. Germline-derived CDR1 and CDR2 are MDHEN and SYDVKM. This CDR3 has 15 residues. The V segment lost 6 bases and the J segment 3 bases; nucleotides outside the gene matches: 8. The source of the sample is a study of identical twins. Study-level findings and limits: Zero-insertion analyses might be partly confounded by invariant T cells like MAIT and iNKT. While abundant cord blood beta clonotypes carried fewer insertions, memory repertoires showed no such pattern.

No donor was unhealthy or non-Caucasian. MiXCR was run by TCRdb on the 5' RACE reads, yielding one entry per CDR3 protein. The data show about 920,000 distinct CDR3 sequences, over 9% seen once. The data also belong to a second study, concerning yellow fever vaccine responses in identical twins.

This clonotype originated in a woman aged 18-29 years in good health. Sequencing was carried out using PBMCs. V and J are TRBV28 and TRBJ1-5, with 7 positions matching TRBD1. This chain's CDR3 is CASRFMGTDNQPQHF. The CDR3 nucleotides read TGTGCCAGCAGATTTATGGGGACAGACAATCAGCCCCAGCATTTT.